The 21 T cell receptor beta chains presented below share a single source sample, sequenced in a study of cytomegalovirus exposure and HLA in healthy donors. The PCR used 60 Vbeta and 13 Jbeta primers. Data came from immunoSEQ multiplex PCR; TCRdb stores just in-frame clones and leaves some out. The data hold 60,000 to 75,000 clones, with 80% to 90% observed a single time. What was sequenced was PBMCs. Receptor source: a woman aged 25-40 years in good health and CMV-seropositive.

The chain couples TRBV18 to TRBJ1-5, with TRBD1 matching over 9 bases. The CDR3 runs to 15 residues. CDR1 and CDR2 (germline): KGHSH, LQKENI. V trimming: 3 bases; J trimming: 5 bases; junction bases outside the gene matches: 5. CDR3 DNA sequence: TGTGCCAGCTCACCTGCGACAGGGGGGGATCAGCCCCAGCATTTT. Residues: CASSPATGGDQPQHF.

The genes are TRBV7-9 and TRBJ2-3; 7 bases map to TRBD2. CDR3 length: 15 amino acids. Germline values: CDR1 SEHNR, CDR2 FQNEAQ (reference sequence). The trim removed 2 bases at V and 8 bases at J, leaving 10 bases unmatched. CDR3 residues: CASSLPSLRGGTQYF. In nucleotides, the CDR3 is TGTGCCAGCAGCTTACCTAGCCTCCGCGGGGGTACGCAGTATTTT.

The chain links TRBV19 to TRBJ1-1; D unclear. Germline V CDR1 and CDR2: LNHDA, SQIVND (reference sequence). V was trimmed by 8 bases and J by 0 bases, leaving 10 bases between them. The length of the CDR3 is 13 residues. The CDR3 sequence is CASGAGMNTEAFF. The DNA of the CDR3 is TGTGCCAGTGGTGCAGGCATGAACACTGAAGCTTTCTTT.

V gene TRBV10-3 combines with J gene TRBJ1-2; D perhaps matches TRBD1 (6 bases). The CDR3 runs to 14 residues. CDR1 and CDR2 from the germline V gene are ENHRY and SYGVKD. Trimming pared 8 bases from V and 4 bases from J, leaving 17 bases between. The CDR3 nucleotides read TGTGCCATCGGTAAGGGGGTCTCCGCCTATGGCTACACCTTC. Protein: CAIGKGVSAYGYTF.

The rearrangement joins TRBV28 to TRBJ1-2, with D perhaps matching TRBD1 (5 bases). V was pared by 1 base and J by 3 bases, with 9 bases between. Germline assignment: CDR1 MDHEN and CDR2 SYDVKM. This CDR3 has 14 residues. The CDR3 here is CASSLSGNHYGYTF. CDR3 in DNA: TGTGCCAGCAGTTTATCAGGGAACCACTATGGCTACACCTTC.

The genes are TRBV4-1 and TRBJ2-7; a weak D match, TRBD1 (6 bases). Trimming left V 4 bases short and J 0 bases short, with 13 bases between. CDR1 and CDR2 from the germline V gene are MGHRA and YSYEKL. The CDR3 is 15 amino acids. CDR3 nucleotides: TGCGCCAGCAGCCTGGGGGCTGCGAGCTCCTACGAGCAGTACTTC. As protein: CASSLGAASSYEQYF.

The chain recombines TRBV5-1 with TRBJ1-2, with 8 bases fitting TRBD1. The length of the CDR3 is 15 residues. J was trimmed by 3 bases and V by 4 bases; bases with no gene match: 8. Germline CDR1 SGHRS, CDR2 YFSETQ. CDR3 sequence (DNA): TGCGCCAGCAGCAGAGACAGGGGAGTTGACTATGGCTACACCTTC. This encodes CASSRDRGVDYGYTF.

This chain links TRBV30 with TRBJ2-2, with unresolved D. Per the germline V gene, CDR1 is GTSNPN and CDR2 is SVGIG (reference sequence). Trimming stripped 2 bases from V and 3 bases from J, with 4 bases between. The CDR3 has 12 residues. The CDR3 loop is CAWSSYTGELFF. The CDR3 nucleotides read TGTGCCTGGAGTTCATACACCGGGGAGCTGTTTTTT.

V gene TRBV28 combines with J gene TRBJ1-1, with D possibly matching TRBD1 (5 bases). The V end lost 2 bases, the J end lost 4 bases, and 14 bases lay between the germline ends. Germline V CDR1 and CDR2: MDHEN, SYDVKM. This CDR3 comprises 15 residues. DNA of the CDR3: TGTGCCAGCAGTTTAAGGGGCGTCGGAGTCACTGAAGCTTTCTTT. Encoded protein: CASSLRGVGVTEAFF.

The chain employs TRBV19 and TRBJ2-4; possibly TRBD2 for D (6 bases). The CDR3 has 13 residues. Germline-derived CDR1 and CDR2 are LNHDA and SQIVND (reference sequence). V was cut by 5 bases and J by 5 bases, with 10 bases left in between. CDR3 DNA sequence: TGTGCCAGTAGTCGGGGGAGGCAAAACATTCAGTACTTC. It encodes CASSRGRQNIQYF.

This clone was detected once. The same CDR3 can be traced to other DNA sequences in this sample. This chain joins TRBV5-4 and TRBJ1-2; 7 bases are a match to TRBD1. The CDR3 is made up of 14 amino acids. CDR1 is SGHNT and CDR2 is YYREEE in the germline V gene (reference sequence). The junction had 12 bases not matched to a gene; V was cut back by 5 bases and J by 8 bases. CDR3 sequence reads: CASSLMTGLGGYTF. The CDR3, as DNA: TGTGCCAGCAGTTTAATGACAGGGTTGGGAGGCTACACCTTC. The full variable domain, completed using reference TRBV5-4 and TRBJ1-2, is ETGVTQSPTHLIKTRGQQVTLRCSSQSGHNTVSWYQQALGQGPQFIFQYYREEENGRGNFPPRFSGLQFPNYSSELNVNALELDDSALYLCASSLMTGLGGYTFGSGTRLTVV.

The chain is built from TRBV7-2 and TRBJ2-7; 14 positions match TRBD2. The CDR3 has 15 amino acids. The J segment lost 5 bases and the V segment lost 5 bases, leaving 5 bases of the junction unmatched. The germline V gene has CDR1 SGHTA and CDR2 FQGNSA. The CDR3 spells CASSATSGRAHEQYF. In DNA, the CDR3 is TGTGCCAGCAGCGCGACTAGCGGGAGGGCTCACGAGCAGTACTTC.

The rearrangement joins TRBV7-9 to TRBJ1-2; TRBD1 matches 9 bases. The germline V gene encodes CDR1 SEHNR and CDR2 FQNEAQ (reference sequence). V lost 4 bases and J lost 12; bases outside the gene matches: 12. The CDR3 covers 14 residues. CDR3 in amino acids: CASSYIPGQGSDTF. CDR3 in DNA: TGTGCCAGCAGCTATATTCCGGGACAGGGTTCCGACACCTTC.

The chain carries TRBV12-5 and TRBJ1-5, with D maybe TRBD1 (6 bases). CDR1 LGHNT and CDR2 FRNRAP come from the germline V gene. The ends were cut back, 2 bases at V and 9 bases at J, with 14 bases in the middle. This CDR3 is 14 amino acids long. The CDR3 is CASGLQDSSGPQHF. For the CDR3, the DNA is TGTGCTAGTGGTTTGCAGGACAGTTCGGGGCCCCAGCATTTT.

CDR3 protein: CASSFGGGNYEQYF. Written as DNA, the CDR3 is TGCGCCAGCAGCTTTGGGGGGGGAAACTACGAGCAGTACTTC. The chain combines TRBV5-1 with TRBJ2-7, with 7 positions matching TRBD2. The CDR3 consists of 14 residues. V trimming: 2 bases; J trimming: 3 bases; junction bases outside the gene matches: 5. Germline V CDR1 and CDR2: SGHRS, YFSETQ.

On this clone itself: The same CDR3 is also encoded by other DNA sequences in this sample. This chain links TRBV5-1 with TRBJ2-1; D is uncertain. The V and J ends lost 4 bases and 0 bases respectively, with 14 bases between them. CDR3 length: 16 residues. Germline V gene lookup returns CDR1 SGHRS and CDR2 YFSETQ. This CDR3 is CASSLIRRSSYNEQFF. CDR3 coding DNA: TGCGCCAGCAGCCTAATACGAAGGAGCTCCTACAATGAGCAGTTCTTC.

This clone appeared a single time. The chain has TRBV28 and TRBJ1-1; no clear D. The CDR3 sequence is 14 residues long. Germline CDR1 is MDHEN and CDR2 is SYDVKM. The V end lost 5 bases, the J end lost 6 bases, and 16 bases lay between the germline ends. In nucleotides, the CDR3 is TGTGCCAGCAGTCTCGGTTCTGTTAGCGCTGAAGCTTTCTTT. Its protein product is CASSLGSVSAEAFF.

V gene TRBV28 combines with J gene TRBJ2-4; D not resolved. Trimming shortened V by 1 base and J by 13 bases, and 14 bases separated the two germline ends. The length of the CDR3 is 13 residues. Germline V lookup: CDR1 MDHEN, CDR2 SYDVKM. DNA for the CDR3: TGTGCCAGCAGTTTATCCCAACTCACAGAGCAGTACTTC. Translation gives CASSLSQLTEQYF.

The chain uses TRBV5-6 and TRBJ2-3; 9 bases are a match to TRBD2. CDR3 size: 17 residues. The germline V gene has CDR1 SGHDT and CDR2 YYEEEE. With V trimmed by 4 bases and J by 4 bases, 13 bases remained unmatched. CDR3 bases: TGTGCCAGCAGCATAGCACATAGCGGGAGTTGGGCAGATACGCAGTATTTT. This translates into CASSIAHSGSWADTQYF.

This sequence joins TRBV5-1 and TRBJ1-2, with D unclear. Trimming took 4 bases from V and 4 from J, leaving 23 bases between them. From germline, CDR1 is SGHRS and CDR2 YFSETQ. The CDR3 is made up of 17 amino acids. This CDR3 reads CASSLTPLSNPAYGYTF. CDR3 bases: TGCGCCAGCAGCCTCACCCCCCTATCGAACCCTGCCTATGGCTACACCTTC.

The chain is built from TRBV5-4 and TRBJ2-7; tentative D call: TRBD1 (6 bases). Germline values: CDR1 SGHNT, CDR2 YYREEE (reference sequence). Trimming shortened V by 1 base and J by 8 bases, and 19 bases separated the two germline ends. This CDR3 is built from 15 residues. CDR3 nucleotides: TGTGCCAGCAGCTTGCTATCCACAGGGTGGGAAAAGCAGTACTTC. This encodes CASSLLSTGWEKQYF. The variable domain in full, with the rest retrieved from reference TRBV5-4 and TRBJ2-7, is ETGVTQSPTHLIKTRGQQVTLRCSSQSGHNTVSWYQQALGQGPQFIFQYYREEENGRGNFPPRFSGLQFPNYSSELNVNALELDDSALYLCASSLLSTGWEKQYFGPGTRLTVT.